This TCR beta chain was identified in a study of graft-versus-host responses after intestinal transplantation. The table came from immunoSEQ multiplex PCR; TCRdb's copy has only in-frame clones and leaves some out. The sample lists approximately 70,000 clones, roughly 92% occurring once. This clone showed up just once. After transplant, marrow was aspirated from the posterior iliac crest or elsewhere. The TCR comes from a human patient who received an intestinal transplant, so some T cells may come from the graft donor. This specimen was bone marrow, taken approximately 100 weeks after intestinal transplantation.

The CDR3 loop is CASSESGSSSHYEQYF. The CDR3 nucleotides are TGTGCCAGCAGTGAATCAGGGAGCAGCTCCCACTACGAGCAGTACTTC. The chain employs TRBV6-1 and TRBJ2-7, with D tentatively TRBD1 or TRBD2 (5 bases each). V was shortened by 2 bases and J by 3 bases, with 17 bases between the two germline ends. The CDR3 loop spans 16 amino acids. CDR1 and CDR2 from the germline V gene are MNHNS and SASEGT.